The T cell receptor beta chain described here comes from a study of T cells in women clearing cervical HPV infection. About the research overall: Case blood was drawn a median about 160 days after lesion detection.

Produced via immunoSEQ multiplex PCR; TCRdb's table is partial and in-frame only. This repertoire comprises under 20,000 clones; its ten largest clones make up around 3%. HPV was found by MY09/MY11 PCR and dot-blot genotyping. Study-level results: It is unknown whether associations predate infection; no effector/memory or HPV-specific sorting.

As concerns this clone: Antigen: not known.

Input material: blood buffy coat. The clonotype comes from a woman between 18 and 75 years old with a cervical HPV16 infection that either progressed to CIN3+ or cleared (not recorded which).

The CDR3 bases that were read are TGTGCCAGCTCACTAGCAAGTCGGGGCACAGATACG. This gives the protein CASSLASRGTDT. The entire CDR3 sequence reads CASSLASRGTDTQYF. This chain uses TRBV18 with TRBJ2-3; D is uncertain. The read terminates 3 residues before the CDR3 end, so the remaining end is supplied by the germline J gene. Germline V lookup: CDR1 KGHSH, CDR2 LQKENI. There are 15 residues in the CDR3. V dropped 4 bases and J dropped 1 base, with 12 bases sitting between them.